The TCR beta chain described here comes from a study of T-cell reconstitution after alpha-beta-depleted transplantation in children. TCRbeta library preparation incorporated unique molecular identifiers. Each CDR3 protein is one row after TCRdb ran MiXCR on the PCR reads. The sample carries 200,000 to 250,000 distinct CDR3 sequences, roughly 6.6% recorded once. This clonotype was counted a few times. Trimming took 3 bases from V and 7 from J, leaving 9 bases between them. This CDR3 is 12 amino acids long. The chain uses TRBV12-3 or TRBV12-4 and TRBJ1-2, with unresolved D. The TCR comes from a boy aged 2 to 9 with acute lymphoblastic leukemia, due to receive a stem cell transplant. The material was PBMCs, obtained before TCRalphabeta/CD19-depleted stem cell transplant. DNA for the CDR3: TGTGCCAGCAGTTTGGTGGGAACTGGCTACACCTTC. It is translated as CASSLVGTGYTF.